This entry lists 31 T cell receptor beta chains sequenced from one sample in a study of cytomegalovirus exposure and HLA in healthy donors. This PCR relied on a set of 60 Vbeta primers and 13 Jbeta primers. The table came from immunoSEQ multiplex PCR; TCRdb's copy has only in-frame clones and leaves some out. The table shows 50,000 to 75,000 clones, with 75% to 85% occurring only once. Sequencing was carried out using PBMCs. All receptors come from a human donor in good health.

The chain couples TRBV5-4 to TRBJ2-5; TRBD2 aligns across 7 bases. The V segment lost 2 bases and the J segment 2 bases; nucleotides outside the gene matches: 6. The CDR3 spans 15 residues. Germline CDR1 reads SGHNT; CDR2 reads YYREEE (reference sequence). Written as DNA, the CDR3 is TGTGCCAGCAGCTTATGGGGGGGTTTTCAAGAGACCCAGTACTTC. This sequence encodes CASSLWGGFQETQYF.

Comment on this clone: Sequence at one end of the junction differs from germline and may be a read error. In nucleotides, the CDR3 is TGTTCCAGCAGCCTGGACAGGGGGATAGATACGCAGTATTTT. Encoded protein: CSSSLDRGIDTQYF. The chain couples TRBV7-9 to TRBJ2-3; 10 nucleotides match TRBD1. The CDR3 is 14 residues long. Looked up from germline, CDR1 is SEHNR and CDR2 is FQNEAQ (reference sequence).

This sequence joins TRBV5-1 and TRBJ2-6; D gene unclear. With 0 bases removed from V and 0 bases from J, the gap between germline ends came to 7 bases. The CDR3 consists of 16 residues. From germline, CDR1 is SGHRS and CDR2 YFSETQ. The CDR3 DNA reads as TGCGCCAGCAGCTTGGTCACAGTCTCTGGGGCCAACGTCCTGACTTTC. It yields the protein CASSLVTVSGANVLTF.

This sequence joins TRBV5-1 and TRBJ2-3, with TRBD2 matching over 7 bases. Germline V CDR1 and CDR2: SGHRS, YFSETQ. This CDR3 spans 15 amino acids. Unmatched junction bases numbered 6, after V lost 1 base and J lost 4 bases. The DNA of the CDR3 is TGCGCCAGCAGCTTGCTAACTAGCGAGGCAGATACGCAGTATTTT. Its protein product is CASSLLTSEADTQYF.

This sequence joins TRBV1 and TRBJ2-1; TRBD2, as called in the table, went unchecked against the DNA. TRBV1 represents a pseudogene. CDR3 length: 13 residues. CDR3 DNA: TGCACCAGCAGCCCTCCGGGGTCCGATGAGCAGTTCTTC. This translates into CTSSPPGSDEQFF.

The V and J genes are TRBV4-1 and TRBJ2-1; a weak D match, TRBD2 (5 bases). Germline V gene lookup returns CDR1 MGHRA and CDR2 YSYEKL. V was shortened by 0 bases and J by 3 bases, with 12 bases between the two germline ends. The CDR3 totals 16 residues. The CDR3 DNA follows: TGCGCCAGCAGCCAAGATCGAGCGGTTAACTACAATGAGCAGTTCTTC. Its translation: CASSQDRAVNYNEQFF.

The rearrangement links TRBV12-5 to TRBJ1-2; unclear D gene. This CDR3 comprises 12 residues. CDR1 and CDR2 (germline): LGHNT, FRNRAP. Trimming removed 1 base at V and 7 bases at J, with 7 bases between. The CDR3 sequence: CASGLGLVGYTF. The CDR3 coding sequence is TGTGCTAGTGGTTTGGGGCTTGTTGGCTACACCTTC.

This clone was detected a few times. This CDR3 reads CASSLLTGSGWNTEAFF. The CDR3 nucleotides are TGTGCCAGCAGCTTGTTGACAGGCTCGGGATGGAACACTGAAGCTTTCTTT. V usage is TRBV5-8 and J usage is TRBJ1-1; D is perhaps TRBD1 (6 bases). Germline V gene data show CDR1 as SGHTS and CDR2 as YDEGEE. The CDR3 sequence is 17 residues long. Trimming cost V 1 base and J 1 base, with 17 bases left between them.

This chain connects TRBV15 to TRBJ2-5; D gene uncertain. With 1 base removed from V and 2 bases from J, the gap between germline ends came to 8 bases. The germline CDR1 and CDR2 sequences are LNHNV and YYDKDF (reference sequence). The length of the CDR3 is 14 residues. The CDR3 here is CATSRGSPQETQYF. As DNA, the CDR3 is TGTGCCACCAGCAGAGGTTCCCCTCAAGAGACCCAGTACTTC.

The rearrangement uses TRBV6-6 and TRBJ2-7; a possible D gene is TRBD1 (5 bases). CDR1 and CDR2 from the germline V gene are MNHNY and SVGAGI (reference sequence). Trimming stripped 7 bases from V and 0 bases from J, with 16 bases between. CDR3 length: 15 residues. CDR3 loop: CASTNQRTNSYEQYF. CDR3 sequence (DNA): TGTGCCAGCACCAATCAAAGGACAAACTCCTACGAGCAGTACTTC.

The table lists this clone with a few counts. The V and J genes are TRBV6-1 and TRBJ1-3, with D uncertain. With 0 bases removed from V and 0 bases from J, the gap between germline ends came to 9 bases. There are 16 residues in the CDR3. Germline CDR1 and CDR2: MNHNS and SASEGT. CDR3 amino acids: CASSEALADSGNTIYF. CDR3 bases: TGTGCCAGCAGTGAAGCTTTAGCAGACTCTGGAAACACCATATATTTT.

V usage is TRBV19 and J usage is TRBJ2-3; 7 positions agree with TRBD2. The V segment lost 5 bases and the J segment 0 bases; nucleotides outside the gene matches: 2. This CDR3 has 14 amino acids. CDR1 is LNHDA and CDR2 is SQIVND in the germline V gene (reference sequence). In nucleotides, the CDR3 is TGTGCCAGTAGTCGGACTAGGAGCACAGATACGCAGTATTTT. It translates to CASSRTRSTDTQYF.

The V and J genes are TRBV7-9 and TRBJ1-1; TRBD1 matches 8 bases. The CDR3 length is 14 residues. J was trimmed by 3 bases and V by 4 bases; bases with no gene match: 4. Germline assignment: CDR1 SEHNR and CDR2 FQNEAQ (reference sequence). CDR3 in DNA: TGTGCCAGCAGCTCCGGACAGGGCGACACTGAAGCTTTCTTT. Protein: CASSSGQGDTEAFF.

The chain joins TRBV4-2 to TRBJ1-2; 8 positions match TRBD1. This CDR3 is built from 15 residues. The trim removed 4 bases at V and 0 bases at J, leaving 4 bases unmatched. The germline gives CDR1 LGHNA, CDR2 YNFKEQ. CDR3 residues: CASSLPGQANYGYTF. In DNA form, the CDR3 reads TGTGCCAGCAGCCTACCGGGACAGGCTAACTATGGCTACACCTTC.

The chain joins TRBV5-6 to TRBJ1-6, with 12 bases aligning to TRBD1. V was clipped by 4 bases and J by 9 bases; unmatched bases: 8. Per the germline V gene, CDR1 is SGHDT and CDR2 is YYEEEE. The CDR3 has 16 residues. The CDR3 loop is CASSRFTGQGASPLHF. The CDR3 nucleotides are TGTGCCAGCAGCCGATTCACGGGACAGGGGGCTTCACCCCTCCACTTT.

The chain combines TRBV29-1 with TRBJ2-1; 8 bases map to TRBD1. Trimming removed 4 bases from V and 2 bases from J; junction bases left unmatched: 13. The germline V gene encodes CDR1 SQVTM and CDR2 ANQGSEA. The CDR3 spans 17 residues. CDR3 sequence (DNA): TGCAGCGTTGTCAGGACAGGGTATGGGAATACCTACAATGAGCAGTTCTTC. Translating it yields CSVVRTGYGNTYNEQFF.

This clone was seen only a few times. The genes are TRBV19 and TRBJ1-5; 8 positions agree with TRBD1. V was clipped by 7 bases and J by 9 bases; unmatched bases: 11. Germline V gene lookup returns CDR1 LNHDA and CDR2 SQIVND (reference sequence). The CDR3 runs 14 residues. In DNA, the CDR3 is TGTGCCAGTATTTCGGACAGGGTTTTACGGCCCCAGCATTTT. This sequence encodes CASISDRVLRPQHF.

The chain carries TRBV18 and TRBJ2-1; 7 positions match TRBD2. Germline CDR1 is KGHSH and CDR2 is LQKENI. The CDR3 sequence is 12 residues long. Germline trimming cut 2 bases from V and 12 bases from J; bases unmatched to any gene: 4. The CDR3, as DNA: TGTGCCAGCTCACCAGTGTCGGGAGGGCAGTTCTTC. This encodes CASSPVSGGQFF.

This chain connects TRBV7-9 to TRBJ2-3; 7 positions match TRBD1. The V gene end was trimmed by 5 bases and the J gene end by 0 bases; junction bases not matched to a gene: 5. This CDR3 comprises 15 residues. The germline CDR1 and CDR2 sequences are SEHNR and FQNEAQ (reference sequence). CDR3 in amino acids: CASSPWTGSTDTQYF. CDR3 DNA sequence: TGTGCCAGCAGCCCATGGACAGGAAGCACAGATACGCAGTATTTT.

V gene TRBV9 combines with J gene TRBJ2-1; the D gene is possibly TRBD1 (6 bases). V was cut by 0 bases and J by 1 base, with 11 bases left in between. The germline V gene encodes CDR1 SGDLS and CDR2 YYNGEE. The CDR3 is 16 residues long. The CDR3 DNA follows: TGTGCCAGCAGCGTAGGGGGAACAGGGTCCTACAATGAGCAGTTCTTC. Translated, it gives CASSVGGTGSYNEQFF.

CDR3 loop: CASSLDRETYEQYF. In DNA form, the CDR3 reads TGCGCCAGCAGCCTTGACAGGGAGACCTACGAGCAGTACTTC. This sequence joins TRBV5-1 and TRBJ2-7, with 7 positions matching TRBD1. Trimming at V came to 4 bases and at J to 2 bases, leaving 6 bases not matched to a gene. The CDR3 consists of 14 residues. The germline V gene encodes CDR1 SGHRS and CDR2 YFSETQ.

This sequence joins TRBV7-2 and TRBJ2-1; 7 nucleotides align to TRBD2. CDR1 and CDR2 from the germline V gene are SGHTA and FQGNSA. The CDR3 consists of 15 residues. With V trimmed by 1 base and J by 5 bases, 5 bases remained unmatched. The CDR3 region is CASSLVGTNNNEQFF. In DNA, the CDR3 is TGTGCCAGCAGCTTAGTCGGGACTAATAACAATGAGCAGTTCTTC.

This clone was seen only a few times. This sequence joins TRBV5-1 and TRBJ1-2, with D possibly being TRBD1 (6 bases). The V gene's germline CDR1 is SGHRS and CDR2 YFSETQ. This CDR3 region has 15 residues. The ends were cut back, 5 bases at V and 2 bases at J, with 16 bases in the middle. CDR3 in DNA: TGCGCCAGCAGGGAGGCTGGGGGCTACAACTATGGCTACACCTTC. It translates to CASREAGGYNYGYTF.

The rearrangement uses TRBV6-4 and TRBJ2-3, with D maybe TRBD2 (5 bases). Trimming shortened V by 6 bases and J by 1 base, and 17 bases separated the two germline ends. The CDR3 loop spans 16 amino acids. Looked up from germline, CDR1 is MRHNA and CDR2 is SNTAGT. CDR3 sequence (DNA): TGTGCCAGCAGCCCACTTGGTAGTAGCGGCACAGATACGCAGTATTTT. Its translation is CASSPLGSSGTDTQYF.

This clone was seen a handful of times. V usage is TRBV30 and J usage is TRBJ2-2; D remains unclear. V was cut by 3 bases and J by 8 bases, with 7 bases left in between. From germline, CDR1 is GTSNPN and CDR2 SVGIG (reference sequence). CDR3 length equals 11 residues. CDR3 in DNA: TGTGCCTGGAGCCGTCTGGGGGAGCTGTTTTTT. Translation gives CAWSRLGELFF.

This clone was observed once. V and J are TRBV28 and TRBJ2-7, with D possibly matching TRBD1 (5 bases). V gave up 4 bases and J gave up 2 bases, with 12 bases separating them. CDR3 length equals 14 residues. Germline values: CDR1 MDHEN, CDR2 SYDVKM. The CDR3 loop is CASSSTDSTYEQYF. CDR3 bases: TGTGCCAGCAGTTCGACAGACTCTACCTACGAGCAGTACTTC.

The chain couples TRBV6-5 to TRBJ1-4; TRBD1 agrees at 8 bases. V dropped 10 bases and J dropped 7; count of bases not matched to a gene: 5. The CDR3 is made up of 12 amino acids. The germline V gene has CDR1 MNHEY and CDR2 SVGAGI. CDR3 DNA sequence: TGTGCCACCAGACAGGGGTCTGAAAAACTGTTTTTT. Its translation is CATRQGSEKLFF.

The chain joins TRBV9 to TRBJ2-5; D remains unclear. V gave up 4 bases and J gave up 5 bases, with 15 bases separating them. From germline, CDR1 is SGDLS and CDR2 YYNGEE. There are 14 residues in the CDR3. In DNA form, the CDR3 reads TGTGCCAGCAGCTCTCGACAATACTTGGAGACCCAGTACTTC. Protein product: CASSSRQYLETQYF.

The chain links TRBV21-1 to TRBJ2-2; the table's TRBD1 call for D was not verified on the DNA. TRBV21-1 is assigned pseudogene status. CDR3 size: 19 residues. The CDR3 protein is CASSKWETGIPWATGELFF. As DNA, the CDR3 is TGTGCCAGCAGCAAATGGGAGACAGGGATTCCCTGGGCGACCGGGGAGCTGTTTTTT.

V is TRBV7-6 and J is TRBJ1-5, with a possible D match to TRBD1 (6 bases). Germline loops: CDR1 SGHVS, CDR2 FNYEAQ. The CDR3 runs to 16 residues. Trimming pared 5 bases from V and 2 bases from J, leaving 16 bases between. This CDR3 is CASSKSSGGRNQPQHF. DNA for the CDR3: TGTGCCAGCAGCAAAAGCTCGGGGGGCCGCAATCAGCCCCAGCATTTT.

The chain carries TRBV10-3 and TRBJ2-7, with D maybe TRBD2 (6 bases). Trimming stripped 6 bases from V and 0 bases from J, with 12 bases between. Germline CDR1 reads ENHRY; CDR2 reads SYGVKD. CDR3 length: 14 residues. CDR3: CAISRPGGSYEQYF. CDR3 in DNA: TGTGCCATCAGCCGGCCCGGGGGCTCCTACGAGCAGTACTTC.